This T cell receptor (beta chain) was sequenced in a study of blood T cell repertoires in COVID-19 (dated by TCRdb to the early 2020s). Broadly, across the study: The collaborator samples originated in the United States, Italy and Spain and spanned the acute and convalescent phases of COVID-19. The material from the prospective study consisted of cDNA or gDNA derived from T cells, B-cell-depleted T cells, or PBMCs. Deeply sampled blood TCRbeta repertoires from subjects exposed to, actively infected with, or recovered from COVID-19 were included in the dataset. The repertoires were released in a freely available public database intended as a resource for research on the immune response to SARS-CoV-2. The samples were drawn from two sources: the first 160 participants of the ongoing ImmuneRACE study, and some 1,300 subjects contributed by 6 global collaborators. Sample metadata almost always included a de-identified subject ID, COVID-19 status, age in years and sex. Where available, HLA class I and class II types were obtained from metadata supplied by the sample provider rather than from assay-based typing.

The CDR3 runs 19 residues from the cysteine to the phenylalanine. The sequence is cut down to CDR3 DNA, 57 bases in frame from base 1. Unmatched junction bases come to 15, with V trimmed by 4 bases and J by 0 bases. Taken from the germline V gene, the CDR1 and CDR2 loops are SGHRS and YFSETQ. Participants in the prospective study were aged roughly 18 to 95 years, lived in under 30 United States geographic areas, and enrolled through a virtual design. Cohort assignment in the prospective study relied on participant-reported clinical history from a screening survey and a study questionnaire. Exposed participants were defined as having been in contact with someone with a PCR-confirmed or clinician-diagnosed COVID-19 case within 2 weeks of study entry. In the prospective study, mobile phlebotomists collected whole blood, serum and a nasopharyngeal or oropharyngeal swab from each participant. Over a roughly two-month period, participants in the prospective study had the option of providing additional blood draws and questionnaires. Before DNA extraction, blood samples from the prospective study were shipped at room temperature or frozen.

General study outcomes and caveats: The amount of clinical and demographic metadata varied by source and participant and was provided uncurated.

TCRbeta CDR3 regions were amplified from genomic DNA using the immunoSEQ Assay, a bias-controlled multiplex PCR. As for the authors' bioinformatics: The number of nucleated cells in each sample was estimated by amplification of reference gene primers within the assay. To quantify the absolute abundance of each unique TCRbeta CDR3 rearrangement, sequence reads were collapsed and filtered. For each sample, productive Simpson clonality was calculated as the square root of Simpson's diversity index across productive rearrangements. TCRdb holds this immuneACCESS table with in-frame rearrangements only. Some clones are missing; in checked studies, unresolved V genes explain under half, and the rest has no known cause. Clone size and the V and J calls come from that table; the DNA yielded D and trimming. In this sample the table shows approximately 280,000 clones, roughly 80% of which occur a single time. The leading ten clones occupy 5% of the sample.

As for this clone: This clone's antigen is unknown. No qualities accompany the bases; no much larger clone lies one base away.

The sequence joins TRBV5-1 to TRBJ1-1; TRBD1 agrees with 10 junctional bases. The sequenced sample consisted of PBMCs or T cells enriched from blood (not recorded which). This receptor was obtained from a man aged 35-49 years who had been exposed to COVID-19. The sequenced DNA is TGCGCCAGCAGCCCCCGACCGACAGGGGGCGTTCGGATGAACACTGAAGCTTTCTTT. Translated, it gives CASSPRPTGGVRMNTEAFF.